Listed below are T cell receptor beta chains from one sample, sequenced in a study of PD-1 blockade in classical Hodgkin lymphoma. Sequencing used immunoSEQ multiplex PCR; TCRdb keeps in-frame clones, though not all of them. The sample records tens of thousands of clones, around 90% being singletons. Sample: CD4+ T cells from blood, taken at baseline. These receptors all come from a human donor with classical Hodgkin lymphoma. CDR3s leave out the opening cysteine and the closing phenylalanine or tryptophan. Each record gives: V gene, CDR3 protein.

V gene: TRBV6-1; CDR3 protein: AVLRASGTYEQY
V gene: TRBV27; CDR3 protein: ASSLPGRGETQY
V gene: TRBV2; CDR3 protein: ASRRRMGGRASHEQY
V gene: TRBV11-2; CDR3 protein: ASSPMGGRAGSYEQY
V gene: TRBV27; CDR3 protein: ASSFIYFGELF
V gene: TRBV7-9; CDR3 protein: ASSLGGSQTEAF
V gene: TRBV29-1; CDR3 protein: SVEEYSSGANVLT
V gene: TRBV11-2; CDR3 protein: ASSLGSGQGGSNQPQH
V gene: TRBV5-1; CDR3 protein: ASSSGPETQY
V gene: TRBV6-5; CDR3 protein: ASGALGYEQY
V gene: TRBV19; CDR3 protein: ASSSPVGGVRNTEAF
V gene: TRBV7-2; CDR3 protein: ASSLVGTARTEAF
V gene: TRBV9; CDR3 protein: ASSATPTPGNTIY
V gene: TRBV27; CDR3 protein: ASTRTSGRIRETQY
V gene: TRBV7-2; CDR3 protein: ASSLGGLPSYNEQF
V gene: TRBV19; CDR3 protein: ASSIRPSGSSYNEQF
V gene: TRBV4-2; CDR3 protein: ASSQDWGAGEKLF
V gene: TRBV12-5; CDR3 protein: ASGLVGLAGGEETQY
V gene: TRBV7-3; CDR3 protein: ASSLGLAGDADTQY
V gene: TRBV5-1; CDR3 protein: ASSWGLAVLGDEQY
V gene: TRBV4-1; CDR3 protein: ASSSDFLSSYEQY
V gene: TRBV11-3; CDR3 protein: ASSRQTNTEAF
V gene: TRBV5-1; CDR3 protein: ASREGTSGNEQF
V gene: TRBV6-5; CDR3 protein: ASSPEFTDTQY
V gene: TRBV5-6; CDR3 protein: ASSSTGRSSPLH
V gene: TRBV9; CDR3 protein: ASSVGTGQSGGELF
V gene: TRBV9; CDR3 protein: ASSVGGGPYEQY
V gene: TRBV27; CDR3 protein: ASSPRPLAGLVNEQF
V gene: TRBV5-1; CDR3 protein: ASSREGLFYGYT
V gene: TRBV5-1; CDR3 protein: ASSRGRGVPQETQY
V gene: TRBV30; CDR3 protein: AWTEGIRNYGYT
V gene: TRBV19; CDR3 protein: ASSIDRGTSDTDTQY
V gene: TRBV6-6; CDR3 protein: ASSYSYRTSSYEQY
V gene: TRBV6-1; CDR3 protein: ASRRLNYGYT
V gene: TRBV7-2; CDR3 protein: ASSPDRYSYEQY
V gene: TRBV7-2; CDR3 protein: ASSREAGGYEQY
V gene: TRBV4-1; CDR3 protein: ASTLGHLPLGYT